This T cell receptor (beta chain) was captured in a study of blood T cell repertoires in COVID-19. For the study at large: PBMCs, B-cell-depleted T cells, or T cells provided the cDNA or gDNA that made up the material.

The CDR3 spans 13 residues. Germline CDR1 reads SQVTM; CDR2 reads ANQGSEA. V was clipped by 8 bases and J by 6 bases, with 19 bases between them. The method was immunoSEQ multiplex PCR; TCRdb's version includes in-frame clones alone and lacks a portion of them. The sample consists of about 120,000 clones, roughly 88% of them appearing once. The sample taken for sequencing was peripheral blood. The J gene is TRBJ1-1, the V gene TRBV29-1; D ambiguous. This TCR derives from a man between 50 and 59 years old with acute or convalescent COVID-19. The CDR3 coding sequence is TGCAGCTCATCCCCCATCGGGATCGCTGAAGCTTTCTTT. Amino acid sequence: CSSSPIGIAEAFF.